The source of this TCR beta chain is a study of siplizumab effects on memory and regulatory T cells. General observations from the study: Controls had about 29% Treg-derived mappable alloreactive CD4+ clones on average, versus about 70% with siplizumab. Mapping to unstimulated subsets was achieved for only a minor fraction of alloreactive clones. Siplizumab significantly brought down the alloreactive sequences that trace back to unstimulated CD4+ memory cells.

This CDR3 has 14 residues. The V gene end was trimmed by 2 bases and the J gene end by 4 bases; junction bases not matched to a gene: 5. CDR1 and CDR2 (germline): SGHRS, YFSETQ. For this clone: The antigen remains unidentified.

This table comes from immunoSEQ multiplex PCR, and its TCRdb copy is limited to in-frame clones, with some not included. Of some 100,000 clones detected, 93% appear once; the ten largest clones hold over 5%. The chain couples TRBV5-1 to TRBJ2-7, with 8 bases identical to TRBD1. This sequence was found in a human donor in good health. Input material: CD8+ T cells sorted from blood. CDR3 residues: CASSFDRGGYEQYF. CDR3 bases: TGCGCCAGCAGCTTCGACAGGGGAGGATACGAGCAGTACTTC.